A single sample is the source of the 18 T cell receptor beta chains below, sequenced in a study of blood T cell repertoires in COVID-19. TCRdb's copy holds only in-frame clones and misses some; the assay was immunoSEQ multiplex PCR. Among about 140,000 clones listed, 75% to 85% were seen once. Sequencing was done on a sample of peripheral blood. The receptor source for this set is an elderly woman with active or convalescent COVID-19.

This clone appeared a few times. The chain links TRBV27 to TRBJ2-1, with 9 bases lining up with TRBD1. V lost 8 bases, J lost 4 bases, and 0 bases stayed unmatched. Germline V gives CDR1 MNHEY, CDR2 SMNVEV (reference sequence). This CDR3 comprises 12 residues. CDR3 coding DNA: TGTGCCAGCGGGACAGGGTACAATGAGCAGTTCTTC. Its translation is CASGTGYNEQFF.

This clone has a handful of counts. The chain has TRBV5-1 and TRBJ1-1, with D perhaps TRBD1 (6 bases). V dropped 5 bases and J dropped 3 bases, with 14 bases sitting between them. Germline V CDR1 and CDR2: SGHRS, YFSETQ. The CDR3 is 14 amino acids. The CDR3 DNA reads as TGCGCCAGCAGGGCAGGACAGACAGACACTGAAGCTTTCTTT. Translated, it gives CASRAGQTDTEAFF.

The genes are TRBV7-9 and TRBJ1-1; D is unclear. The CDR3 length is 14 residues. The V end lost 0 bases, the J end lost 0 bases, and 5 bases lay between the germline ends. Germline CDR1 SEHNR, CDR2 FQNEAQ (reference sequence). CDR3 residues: CASSLAQMNTEAFF. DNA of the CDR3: TGTGCCAGCAGCTTAGCACAGATGAACACTGAAGCTTTCTTT.

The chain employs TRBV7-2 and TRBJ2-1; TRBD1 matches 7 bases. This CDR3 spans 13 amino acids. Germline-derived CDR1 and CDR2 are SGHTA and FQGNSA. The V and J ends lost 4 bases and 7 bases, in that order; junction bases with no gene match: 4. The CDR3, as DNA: TGTGCCAGCAGCTCGTACAGGGGTAATGAGCAGTTCTTC. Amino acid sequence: CASSSYRGNEQFF.

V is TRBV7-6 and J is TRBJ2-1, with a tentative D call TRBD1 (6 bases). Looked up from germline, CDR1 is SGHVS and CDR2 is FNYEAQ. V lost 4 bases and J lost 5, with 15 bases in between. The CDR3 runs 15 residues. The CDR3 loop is CASSSPGQRDNEQFF. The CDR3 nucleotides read TGTGCCAGCAGCTCGCCGGGACAACGAGACAATGAGCAGTTCTTC. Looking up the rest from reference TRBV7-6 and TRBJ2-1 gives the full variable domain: GAGVSQSPRYKVTKRGQDVALRCDPISGHVSLYWYRQALGQGPEFLTYFNYEAQQDKSGLPNDRFSAERPEGSISTLTIQRTEQRDSAMYRCASSSPGQRDNEQFFGPGTRLTVL.

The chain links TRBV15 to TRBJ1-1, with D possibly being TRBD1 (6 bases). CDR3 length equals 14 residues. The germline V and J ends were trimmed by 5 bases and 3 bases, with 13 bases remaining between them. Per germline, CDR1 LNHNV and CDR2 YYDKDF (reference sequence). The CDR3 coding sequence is TGTGCCACCAGCGGGGGCAGGGGCGACACTGAAGCTTTCTTT. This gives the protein CATSGGRGDTEAFF.

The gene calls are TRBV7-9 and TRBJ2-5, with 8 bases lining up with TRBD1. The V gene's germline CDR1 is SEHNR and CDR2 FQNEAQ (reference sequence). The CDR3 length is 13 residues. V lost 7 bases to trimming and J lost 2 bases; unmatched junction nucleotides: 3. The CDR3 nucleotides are TGTGCCAGCAACCGACAGGGGCAAGAGACCCAGTACTTC. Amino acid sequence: CASNRQGQETQYF.

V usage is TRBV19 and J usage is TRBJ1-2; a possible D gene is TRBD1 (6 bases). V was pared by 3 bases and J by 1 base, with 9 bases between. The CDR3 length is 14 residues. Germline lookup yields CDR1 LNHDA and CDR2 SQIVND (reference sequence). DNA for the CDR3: TGTGCCAGTAGTATCCAGGGGCTTAACTATGGCTACACCTTC. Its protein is CASSIQGLNYGYTF.

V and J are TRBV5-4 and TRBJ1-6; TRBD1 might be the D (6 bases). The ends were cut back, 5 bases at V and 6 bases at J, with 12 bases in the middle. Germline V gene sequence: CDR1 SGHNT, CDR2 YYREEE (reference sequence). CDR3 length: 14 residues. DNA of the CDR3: TGTGCCAGCAGACAGGGTTCCCTTAATTCACCCCTCCACTTT. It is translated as CASRQGSLNSPLHF.

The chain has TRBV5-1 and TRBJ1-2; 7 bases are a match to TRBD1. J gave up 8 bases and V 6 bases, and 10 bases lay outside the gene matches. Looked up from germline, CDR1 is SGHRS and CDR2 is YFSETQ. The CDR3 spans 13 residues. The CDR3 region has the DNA TGCGCCAGCACCGGGACAGAGGTTAAAGGCTACACCTTC. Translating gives CASTGTEVKGYTF.

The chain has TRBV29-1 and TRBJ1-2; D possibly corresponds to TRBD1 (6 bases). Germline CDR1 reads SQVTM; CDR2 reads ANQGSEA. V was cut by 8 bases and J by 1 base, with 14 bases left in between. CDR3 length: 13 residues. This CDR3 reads CSTNRDNNYGYTF. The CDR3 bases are TGCAGCACCAACCGGGACAATAACTATGGCTACACCTTC.

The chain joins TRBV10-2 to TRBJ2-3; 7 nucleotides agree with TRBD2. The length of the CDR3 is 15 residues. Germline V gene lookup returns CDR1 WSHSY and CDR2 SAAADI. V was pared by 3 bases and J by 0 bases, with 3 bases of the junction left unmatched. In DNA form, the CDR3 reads TGCGCCAGCAGTGACCTAGCGGCAAGCACAGATACGCAGTATTTT. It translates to CASSDLAASTDTQYF.

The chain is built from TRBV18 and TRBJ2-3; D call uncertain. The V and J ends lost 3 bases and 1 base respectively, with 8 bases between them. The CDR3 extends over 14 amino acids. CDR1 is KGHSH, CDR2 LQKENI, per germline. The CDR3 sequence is CASSPIGGTDTQYF. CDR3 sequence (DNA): TGTGCCAGCTCACCCATCGGTGGCACAGATACGCAGTATTTT. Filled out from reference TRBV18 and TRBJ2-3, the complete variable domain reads NAGVMQNPRHLVRRRGQEARLRCSPMKGHSHVYWYRQLPEEGLKFMVYLQKENIIDESGMPKERFSAEFPKEGPSILRIQQVVRGDSAAYFCASSPIGGTDTQYFGPGTRLTVL.

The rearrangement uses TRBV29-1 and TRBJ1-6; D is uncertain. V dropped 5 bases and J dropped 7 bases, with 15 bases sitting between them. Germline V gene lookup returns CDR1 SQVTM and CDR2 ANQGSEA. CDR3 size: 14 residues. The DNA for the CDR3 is TGCAGCGTTCTTGTAGGCGAGGGAAATTCACCCCTCCACTTT. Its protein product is CSVLVGEGNSPLHF.

CDR3 coding DNA: TGTGCCAGCAGCTTAGAACTAGCGGGGGGTTCTCAGTTCTTC. Translated, it gives CASSLELAGGSQFF. V gene TRBV7-2 combines with J gene TRBJ2-1; 12 bases are shared with TRBD2. V shed 1 base, J shed 13 bases, and the junction held 5 bases outside the gene matches. The germline V gene has CDR1 SGHTA and CDR2 FQGNSA. The CDR3 spans 14 residues.

The CDR3 sequence is CASSPRLAGTYEQYF. CDR3 nucleotides: TGTGCCAGCAGCCCTCGACTAGCGGGGACCTACGAGCAGTACTTC. The rearrangement joins TRBV9 to TRBJ2-7; the match to TRBD2 covers 11 bases. Germline values: CDR1 SGDLS, CDR2 YYNGEE. The CDR3 consists of 15 residues. After removal of 4 bases from V and 2 bases from J, the junction contained 5 bases not matched to a gene.

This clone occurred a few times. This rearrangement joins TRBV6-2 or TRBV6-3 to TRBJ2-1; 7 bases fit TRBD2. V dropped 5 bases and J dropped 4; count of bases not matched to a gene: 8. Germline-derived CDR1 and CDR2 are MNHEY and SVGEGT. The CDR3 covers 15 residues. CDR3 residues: CASSLGLNKYNEQFF. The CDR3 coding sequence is TGTGCCAGCAGTCTGGGACTAAACAAATACAATGAGCAGTTCTTC.

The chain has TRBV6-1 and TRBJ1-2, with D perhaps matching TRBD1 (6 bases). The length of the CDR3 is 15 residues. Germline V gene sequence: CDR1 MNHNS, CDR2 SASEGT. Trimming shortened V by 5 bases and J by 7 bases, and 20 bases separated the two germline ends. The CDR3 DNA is TGTGCCAGCAGTCAACAAACAGGGTTATTGGGTGGCTACACCTTC. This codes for CASSQQTGLLGGYTF.